The T cell receptor (beta chain) described here comes from a study of beta chain features in type 1 diabetes. About the research overall: There were approximately 110,000,000 sorted cells examined across all samples.

Study-wide results and limits: Shortening that was moderate but significant affected the TCRB CDR3s of Type 1 diabetes patients in all four CD4+ subsets.

This clone was seen a handful of times. The antigen remains undetermined. Reverse transcription of all isolated RNA meant that expressed TCRB transcripts were sequenced. Using immunoSEQ multiplex PCR, the repertoire was profiled, and TCRdb retains in-frame clones only, with some absent. The sample carries more than 300,000 clones, about 15% recorded once. Trimming pared 3 bases from V and 3 bases from J, leaving 12 bases between. Per germline, CDR1 SEHNR and CDR2 FQNEAQ (reference sequence). CDR3 length: 14 residues. This chain connects TRBV7-9 to TRBJ2-7; no clear D. The receptor was derived from a woman aged 18-29 years in good health. Sequencing input: naive CD4+ T cells from blood. The CDR3 is CASSLSVIFYEQYF. The CDR3 DNA is TGTGCCAGCAGCTTGTCAGTCATATTCTACGAGCAGTACTTC.